This entry is about one T cell receptor (beta chain). The sample is drawn from a study of Ad26.COV2.S vaccination and SARS-CoV-2 variants. The CDR3 totals 15 residues. J was trimmed by 2 bases and V by 10 bases; bases with no gene match: 12. Germline V gives CDR1 SGHTA, CDR2 FQGNSA. The treatment is: some 19 received Ad26.COV2.S at low or high dose, single or two shots; a few received placebo; per-sample allocation not given. Collection of the samples took place on day 63 after the first injection of vaccine or placebo. Profiled with immunoSEQ multiplex PCR; TCRdb holds only in-frame clones, not every one. The sample has about 480,000 clones, around nine tenths seen once.

V and J are TRBV7-2 and TRBJ1-2; 8 bases match TRBD1. The sequencing used peripheral blood, collected in a trial of Ad26.COV2.S vaccine versus placebo. The TCR sequence derives from a person aged 18-65 years who received the Ad26.COV2.S COVID-19 vaccine or a placebo. This CDR3 reads CATSARGRTNYGYTF. Here the CDR3 DNA reads TGTGCCACCTCGGCCAGGGGGCGCACAAACTATGGCTACACCTTC.